This entry concerns a single TCR beta chain. This entry belongs to a study of control samples from healthy donors and cancer patients. This CDR3 has 16 amino acids. The germline V gene has CDR1 SEHNR and CDR2 FQNEAQ (reference sequence). V lost 8 bases, J lost 3 bases, and 13 bases stayed unmatched. The protocol was immunoSEQ multiplex PCR, while the TCRdb copy is restricted to in-frame clones and leaves out a portion. The table has around 190,000 clones, around 91% seen once; the top ten hold just over 1.4%. Source material: blood. The V gene is TRBV7-9, the J gene TRBJ1-5; 7 bases line up with TRBD1. This clonotype originated in a woman between 45 and 60 years old in good health. CDR3 region: CASGSGGGTVNQPQHF. In DNA form, the CDR3 reads TGTGCCAGCGGTAGTGGAGGTGGGACAGTCAATCAGCCCCAGCATTTT.